This T cell receptor (beta chain) emerged from a study of identical twins. There were only healthy Caucasians among the donors. cDNA carried unique molecular identifiers, and a universal primer site was added by template switching. A single record per CDR3 protein comes from TCRdb applying MiXCR to the 5' RACE reads. This repertoire shows 450,000 or so distinct CDR3 sequences, roughly 20% found once; its top ten account for around 12%. The germline V gene encodes CDR1 DFQATT and CDR2 SNEGSKA (reference sequence). There are 14 residues in the CDR3. Notes on the study in general: The abundant beta clonotypes from cord blood had fewer insertions, and memory repertoires had none of this. Interpretation of the results relied on cross-sectional statistical analysis and not on following the same donors.

This clonotype was counted ten times or more. Antigen: not known. Sequenced input: naive T cells sorted from blood. This chain connects TRBV20-1 to TRBJ2-7; 9 nucleotides align to TRBD2. This receptor was taken from a man in his fifties in good health. The CDR3 nucleotides read TGCAGCCCAGGGGCCTCGGGACTAGCCCGCGAGCAGTACTTC. Its translation: CSPGASGLAREQYF.